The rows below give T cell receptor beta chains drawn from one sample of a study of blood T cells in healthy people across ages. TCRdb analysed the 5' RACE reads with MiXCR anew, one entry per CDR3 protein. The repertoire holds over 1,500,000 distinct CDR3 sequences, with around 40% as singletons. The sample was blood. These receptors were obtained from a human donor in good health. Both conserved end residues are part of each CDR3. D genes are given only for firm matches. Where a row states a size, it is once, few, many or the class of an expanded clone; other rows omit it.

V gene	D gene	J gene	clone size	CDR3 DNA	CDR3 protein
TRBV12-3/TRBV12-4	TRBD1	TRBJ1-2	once	TGTGCCAGCAGTTCGACTACGGACAGGGTGGGGGGCTACACCTTC	CASSSTTDRVGGYTF
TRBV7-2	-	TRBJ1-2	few	TGTGCCAGCAGCACCGCCAAGCCCACAGGGTTGGAAGGCTACACCTTC	CASSTAKPTGLEGYTF
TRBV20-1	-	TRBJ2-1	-	TGCAGTGCTCCTGGGGGGACGGAGACCTACAATGAGCAGTTCTTC	CSAPGGTETYNEQFF
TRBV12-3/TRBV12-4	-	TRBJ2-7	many	TGTGCCAGCAGTTTAGTGGGGGGGCCAAGTGGAAAGCAGTACTTC	CASSLVGGPSGKQYF
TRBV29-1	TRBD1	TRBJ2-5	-	TGCAGCGTATTGACAGGGCCGGGAGAGACCCAGTACTTC	CSVLTGPGETQYF
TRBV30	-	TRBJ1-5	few	TGTGCCTGGGGGCCCCCCCGGTTTAGTAGCAATCAGCCCCAGCATTTT	CAWGPPRFSSNQPQHF
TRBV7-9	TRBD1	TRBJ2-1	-	TGTGCCAGCAGCTTGGGACAGGGGGCAGGGGATGAGCAGTTCTTC	CASSLGQGAGDEQFF
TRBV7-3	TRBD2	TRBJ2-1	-	TGTGCCAGCAGCTTGGGTAGCGGGACCCCCTACAATGAGCAGTTCTTC	CASSLGSGTPYNEQFF
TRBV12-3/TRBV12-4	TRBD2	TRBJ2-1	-	TGTGCCAGCAGTTCATCTCGGGCTAGCGGACAAGAGACCCAGTTCTTC	CASSSSRASGQETQFF
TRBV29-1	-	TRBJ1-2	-	TGCAGCGTTTCTTTGGGGGGGGGAGGTTTTGGAGGCTACACCTTC	CSVSLGGGGFGGYTF
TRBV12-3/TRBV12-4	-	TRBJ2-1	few	TGTGCCAGCAGAGACAGGATTTACAATGAGCAGTTCTTC	CASRDRIYNEQFF
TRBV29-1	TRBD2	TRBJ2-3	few	TGCAGCGTTCTAGCGGGGGGGACTAGCACAGATACGCAGTATTTT	CSVLAGGTSTDTQYF
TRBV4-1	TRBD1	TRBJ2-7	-	TGCGCCAGCAGCCAGCCCCTTGGGACAGCGGAGTCCTACGAGCAGTACTTC	CASSQPLGTAESYEQYF
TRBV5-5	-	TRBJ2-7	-	TGTGCCAGCAGCCGACAGGGACTCTCCTACGAGCAGTACTTC	CASSRQGLSYEQYF
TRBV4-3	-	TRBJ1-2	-	TGCGCCAGCAGCCTGAACCCGGGACCCCACAACTATGGCTACACCTTC	CASSLNPGPHNYGYTF
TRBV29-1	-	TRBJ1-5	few	TGCAGCGTTGGTGGGGGAGGTCAGCCCCAGCATTTT	CSVGGGGQPQHF
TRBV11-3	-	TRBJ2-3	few	TGTGCCAGCAGCCCCGGGGACCGAGACACAGATACGCAGTATTTT	CASSPGDRDTDTQYF
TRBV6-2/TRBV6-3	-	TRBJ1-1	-	TGTGCCACTGCCCTGACCCGGGCCACCGCTTTCTTT	CATALTRATAFF
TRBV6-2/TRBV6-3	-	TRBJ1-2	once	TGTGCCAGCAGTTCCCTAATGACAGGCGAGGCGGGCTACACCTTC	CASSSLMTGEAGYTF
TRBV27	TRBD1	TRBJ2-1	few	TGTGCCAGCAGTCTCCGGGACAGGGGGGGTGTTGAGCAGTTCTTC	CASSLRDRGGVEQFF
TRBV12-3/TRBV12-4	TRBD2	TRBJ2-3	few	TGTGCCAGCAGACTCGGGGTAGCGGGGACAGATACGCAGTATTTT	CASRLGVAGTDTQYF
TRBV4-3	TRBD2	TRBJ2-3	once	TGCGCCAGCAGCCAAGAAGCTAGCGGGTTAGATACGCAGTATTTT	CASSQEASGLDTQYF
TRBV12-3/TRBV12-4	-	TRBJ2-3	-	TGTGCCAGCAGCCACGCCCTGGGGGGAGAAGGAGATGTGCAGTATTTT	CASSHALGGEGDVQYF
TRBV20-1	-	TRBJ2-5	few	TGCAGTGCTCTGGAGGGGGCCCAAGAGACCCAGTACTTC	CSALEGAQETQYF
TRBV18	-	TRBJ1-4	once	TGTGCCAGCTCACCGGCTGTGTTCAATGAAAAACTGTTTTTT	CASSPAVFNEKLFF
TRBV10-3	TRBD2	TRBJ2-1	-	TGTGCCATCACCGACGGGGGGTCCTACAATGAGCAGTTCTTC	CAITDGGSYNEQFF
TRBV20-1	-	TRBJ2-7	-	TGCAGTGGCGTCGCGGACAGCTCCTACGAGCAGTACTTC	CSGVADSSYEQYF
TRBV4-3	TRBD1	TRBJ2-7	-	TGCGCCAGCAGCCAAGAAAGTACCAGGGGGAGCTCCTACGAGCAGTACTTC	CASSQESTRGSSYEQYF
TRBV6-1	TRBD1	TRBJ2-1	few	TGTGCCAGCAGCCGCTCATTCGGGACAGGGGGAGAGAATGAGCAGTTCTTC	CASSRSFGTGGENEQFF
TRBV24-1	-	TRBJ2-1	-	TGTGCCACCAGTGATTTAACCGGGCATGAGCAGTTCTTC	CATSDLTGHEQFF
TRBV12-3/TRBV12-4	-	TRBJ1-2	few	TGTGCCAGCAGTGCTGTAGGGGTTGATGGCTACACCTTC	CASSAVGVDGYTF
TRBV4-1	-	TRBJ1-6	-	TGCGCCAGCTGGGCGGGAGCAGATTTCAATTCACCCCTCCACTTT	CASWAGADFNSPLHF
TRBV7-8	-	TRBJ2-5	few	TGTGCCAGCAGCTTAACCTCATACGGAGAGACCCAGTACTTC	CASSLTSYGETQYF
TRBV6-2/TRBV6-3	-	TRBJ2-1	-	TGTGCCAGCAGGGGGGGGCGAGGCAGCAATGAGCAGTTCTTC	CASRGGRGSNEQFF
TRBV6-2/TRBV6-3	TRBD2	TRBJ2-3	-	TGTGCTACGAGGCAGCGGGGGGTTGGAGATACGCAGTATTTT	CATRQRGVGDTQYF
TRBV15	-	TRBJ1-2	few	TGTGCCACCAGCCCTCAGCAAGGCAGGGGATATGGCTACACCTTC	CATSPQQGRGYGYTF
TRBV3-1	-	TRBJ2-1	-	TGTGCCAGCAGCCAAGTGGGGATCACCTACGAGCAGTTCTTC	CASSQVGITYEQFF
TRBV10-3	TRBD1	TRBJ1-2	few	TGTGCCATCAGGGGGACAGGGGGACATGGCTACACCTTC	CAIRGTGGHGYTF
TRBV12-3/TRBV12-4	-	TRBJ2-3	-	TGTGCCAGCAGATCTCACACAGATACGCAGTATTTT	CASRSHTDTQYF
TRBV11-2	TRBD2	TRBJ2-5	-	TGTGCCAGCAGCTTACGATACGCGGGAGGTGTCGGTGAGACCCAGTACTTC	CASSLRYAGGVGETQYF
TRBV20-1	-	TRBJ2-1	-	TGCAGTGCAATCCGGGACTCGAACCTCAGGAGGCAGTTCTTC	CSAIRDSNLRRQFF
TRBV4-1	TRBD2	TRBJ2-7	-	TGCGCCAGCAGCCAAGATTTCGGGGGGGCCTACGAGCAGTACTTC	CASSQDFGGAYEQYF
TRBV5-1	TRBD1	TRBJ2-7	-	TGCGCCAGCAGCATGGGGCAGGGGGCATACGAGCAGTACTTC	CASSMGQGAYEQYF
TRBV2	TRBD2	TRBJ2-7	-	TGTGCCAGCACAGGGTTAGGACTAGCAGGCGAGCAGTACTTC	CASTGLGLAGEQYF
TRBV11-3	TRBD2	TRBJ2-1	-	TGTGCCAGCAGCTTAGAGGCGGGGGGGCAAAATGAGCAGTTCTTC	CASSLEAGGQNEQFF
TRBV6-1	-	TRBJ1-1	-	TGTGCCAGCAGTGGTAAGGGCCCGAACACTGAAGCTTTCTTT	CASSGKGPNTEAFF
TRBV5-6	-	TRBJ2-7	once	TGTGCCAGCAGCTTGGAAAGGAGGGGCGAGCAGTACTTC	CASSLERRGEQYF
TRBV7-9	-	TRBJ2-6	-	TGTGCCAGCAGCTTTCGCACAAACTCTGGGGCCAACGTCCTGACTTTC	CASSFRTNSGANVLTF